The rows below give T cell receptor beta chains drawn from one sample of a study of T cell responses to AZD1222 COVID-19 vaccine. Clones were read by immunoSEQ multiplex PCR, and TCRdb kept only the in-frame ones, dropping some. The sample has more than 110,000 clones; over 90% are singletons. The sequencing used peripheral blood, collected on day 0 of AZD1222 vaccination. These receptors all stem from an adult in good health. Each CDR3 is given with its conserved first and last residue. The D gene is left open where the match is weak. Expanded clones get a size class; other rows say once, few or many, or leave the size out.

few	TRBJ1-5	TRBD1	TRBV18	TGTGCCAGCTCACCACCGGGACAGGGGGCCCAGCCCCAGCATTTT	CASSPPGQGAQPQHF
-	TRBJ2-1	-	TRBV2	TGTGCCAGCACCCTGACGACTAGGGGGGATGAGCAGTTCTTC	CASTLTTRGDEQFF
-	TRBJ2-7	TRBD1	TRBV11-2	TGTGCCAGCAGCTTAGCTCTACAGGGACAGAGATACGAGCAGTACTTC	CASSLALQGQRYEQYF
-	TRBJ2-1	-	TRBV5-1	TGCGCCAGCAGCTTGGCCGGACCGCAGTTCTTC	CASSLAGPQFF
-	TRBJ2-1	TRBD1	TRBV19	TGTGCCAGTAGTATAGATCTATTGGGGACAGTCTCCTACAATGAGCAGTTCTTC	CASSIDLLGTVSYNEQFF
-	TRBJ1-4	TRBD1	TRBV3-1/TRBV3-2	TGTGCCAGCAGCCTGATGGACAGGTACCCACGAAAACTGTTTTTT	CASSLMDRYPRKLFF
-	TRBJ2-1	-	TRBV29-1	TGCAGCGTCTTCCGAGACAGCTACAATGAGCAGTTCTTC	CSVFRDSYNEQFF
-	TRBJ1-4	TRBD1	TRBV5-6	TGTGCCAGCAGCTCCTCCGGGACAGGGGCCGAAAAACTGTTTTTT	CASSSSGTGAEKLFF
-	TRBJ2-7	TRBD2	TRBV6-5	TGTGCCAGCAGGGCGACTAGCGGGAGCTACGAGCAGTACTTC	CASRATSGSYEQYF
-	TRBJ1-1	-	TRBV6-1	TGTGCCAGCAGTGAAACGGATAGGGAGACTGAAGCTTTCTTT	CASSETDRETEAFF
few	TRBJ1-2	-	TRBV20-1	TGCAGTTTTAATGGCTACACCTTC	CSFNGYTF
few	TRBJ1-1	-	TRBV21-1	TGTGCCAGCAGCAAAGAGGGGACGGGGATTACTTCGAACACTGAAGCTTTCTTT	CASSKEGTGITSNTEAFF
-	TRBJ1-5	-	TRBV27	TGTGCCAGCAACACTTGGTACGGTAGAAATCAGCCCCAGCATTTT	CASNTWYGRNQPQHF